Listed here are 2 T cell receptor beta chains from one sample, sequenced in a study of cytotoxic CD8 clonotypes in ibrutinib-treated CLL (dated by TCRdb to the early 2020s). Library creation used the immunoSEQ multiplex PCR assay. TCRdb limited this immuneACCESS table to in-frame rearrangements with V and J called. A share of clones is missing; checked studies link under half to unresolved V genes, and the rest is unexplained. The sample includes tens of thousands of clones, with approximately 67% observed a single time. Roughly half of the sample rests with the top ten. In the paper's terms, the time point label means: progressive disease on ibrutinib. The input for sequencing was PBMCs, taken at disease progression, from a patient treated with ibrutinib. These receptors all stem from a human donor with chronic lymphocytic leukemia.

This rearrangement joins TRBV5-1 to TRBJ1-4; 7 nucleotides agree with TRBD1. Losses at the gene ends were 4 bases for V and 8 bases for J; bases not matched to a gene: 5. CDR3 length: 13 amino acids. The germline CDR1 and CDR2 sequences are SGHRS and YFSETQ. The CDR3, as DNA: TGCGCCAGCAGCAGGGACAGCGGCGAAAAACTGTTTTTT. Amino acids: CASSRDSGEKLFF. The whole variable domain, filled in from reference TRBV5-1 and TRBJ1-4, reads KAGVTQTPRYLIKTRGQQVTLSCSPISGHRSVSWYQQTPGQGLQFLFEYFSETQRNKGNFPGRFSGRQFSNSRSEMNVSTLELGDSALYLCASSRDSGEKLFFGSGTQLSVL.

The chain carries TRBV9 and TRBJ2-7; the D gene is possibly TRBD2 (5 bases). V shed 4 bases and J shed 7 bases, with 18 bases lying between them. The CDR3 contains 14 residues. Germline V CDR1 and CDR2: SGDLS, YYNGEE. CDR3 in amino acids: CASSPQVATGEQYF. The CDR3 DNA follows: TGTGCCAGCAGCCCCCAGGTGGCGACGGGGGAGCAGTACTTC. The whole variable domain, filled in from reference TRBV9 and TRBJ2-7, reads DSGVTQTPKHLITATGQRVTLRCSPRSGDLSVYWYQQSLDQGLQFLIQYYNGEERAKGNILERFSAQQFPDLHSELNLSSLELGDSALYFCASSPQVATGEQYFGPGTRLTVT.